Given below is one T cell receptor (beta chain) in context. As yet, its antigen is unknown. The sample has other DNA sequences that encode this CDR3 too. This entry comes from a study of cytotoxic CD8 clonotypes in ibrutinib-treated CLL. Overall study context: Response samples were taken after a median around eleven months of treatment, range 6 to 36. Notes on the study in general: Patients showed higher baseline clonality than age-matched healthy donors, and it tracked circulating CD8+ T-cell counts.

From cryopreserved PBMCs came about 2 micrograms of genomic DNA used for TCR beta libraries. Depths of 1 in 200,000 to 1 in 1 million T cells were the sequencing target. The table came from immunoSEQ multiplex PCR; TCRdb's copy has only in-frame clones and leaves some out. The sample shows fewer than 400,000 clones, around 66% of them seen only once. CDR3 size: 16 residues. Trimming removed 3 bases from V and 4 bases from J, with 18 bases in between. CDR1 is SGHTS, CDR2 YDEGEE, per germline. The chain recombines TRBV5-8 with TRBJ2-3, with D possibly matching TRBD2 (6 bases). The sample consisted of PBMCs, taken after 36 months of ibrutinib treatment. The TCR was taken from a human donor with chronic lymphocytic leukemia. This CDR3 reads CASSSIRDLGPDTQYF. The DNA of the CDR3 is TGTGCCAGCAGCTCGATTCGGGACTTGGGCCCAGATACGCAGTATTTT.